These T cell receptor beta chains were read from a single sample in a study of blood T cell repertoires in COVID-19. The protocol was immunoSEQ multiplex PCR, while the TCRdb copy is restricted to in-frame clones and leaves out a portion. This table holds some 76,000 clones, under 95% found once. Sequencing was performed on peripheral blood. The receptors originated from a human donor in a cohort sampled during active COVID-19. CDR3s include the opening cysteine and the closing phenylalanine or tryptophan. D genes are given only for firm matches. Only some rows state a clone size, as once, few, many or a class for expanded clones.

NA	NA	14	TRBV25-1	TRBJ2-3	TGTGCCAGCAGTGAACCCGGGGGTTTAGATACGCAGTATTTT	CASSEPGGLDTQYF
TRBD2	NA	17	TRBV19	TRBJ2-3	TGTGCCAGTAGTATGGGTTCAACTAGCGGAGGCACAGATACGCAGTATTTT	CASSMGSTSGGTDTQYF
TRBD2	NA	15	TRBV20-1	TRBJ2-7	TGCAGTGCTAGTCGAGGACGCGGGGGGGCTTACGAGCAGTACTTC	CSASRGRGGAYEQYF
NA	NA	14	TRBV5-4	TRBJ2-1	TGTGCCAGCAGCTTTTGGGGAGTCGGCAATGAGCAGTTCTTC	CASSFWGVGNEQFF
TRBD1	once	14	TRBV29-1	TRBJ1-4	TGCAGCGTTCAGGGGGCGGAAACTAATGAAAAACTGTTTTTT	CSVQGAETNEKLFF
TRBD1	NA	19	TRBV18	TRBJ1-5	TGTGCCAGCTCACCGTACCCGGGACAGGGGGCTTATAGCAATCAGCCCCAGCATTTT	CASSPYPGQGAYSNQPQHF
TRBD2	NA	15	TRBV7-9	TRBJ2-5	TGTGCCAGCCTCCTTGGGGCGGGGGTCCAAGAGACCCAGTACTTC	CASLLGAGVQETQYF
TRBD1	NA	12	TRBV9	TRBJ2-2	TGTGCCAGCAGCGGACAGGGCGGGGAGCTGTTTTTT	CASSGQGGELFF
NA	NA	15	TRBV18	TRBJ1-2	TGTGCCAGCTCACCGACCAATGAGGGAGGACGGGGCTACACCTTC	CASSPTNEGGRGYTF
NA	NA	13	TRBV10-1	TRBJ1-2	TGCGCCAGCAGTGAGCAGGGGAGCTATGGCTACACCTTC	CASSEQGSYGYTF
TRBD2	NA	15	TRBV7-3	TRBJ2-1	TGTGCCAGCAGCTTAGACGGGGGGGCATACAATGAGCAGTTCTTC	CASSLDGGAYNEQFF
TRBD1	NA	13	TRBV6-5	TRBJ1-3	TGTGCCAGCAGTTCGGACAGGGGAAACACCATATATTTT	CASSSDRGNTIYF
TRBD1	NA	18	TRBV7-8	TRBJ1-4	TGTGCCAGCAGCTTAGAAGTACGAATACAGGGGAGGAATGAAAAACTGTTTTTT	CASSLEVRIQGRNEKLFF
NA	NA	15	TRBV18	TRBJ2-2	TGTGCCAGCTTCCGGACACCTACGAACACCGGGGAGCTGTTTTTT	CASFRTPTNTGELFF
NA	NA	13	TRBV29-1	TRBJ2-7	TGCAGCGTTGAAGATGGGCAGGGCTACGAGCAGTACTTC	CSVEDGQGYEQYF
TRBD2	NA	16	TRBV7-2	TRBJ2-3	TGTGCCAGCAGCTTAGTAGCGGGGGCCTACACAGATACGCAGTATTTT	CASSLVAGAYTDTQYF
NA	NA	15	TRBV6-5	TRBJ2-5	TGTGCCAGCAGTTACTCCAGGGACTCCCAAGAGACCCAGTACTTC	CASSYSRDSQETQYF
NA	NA	14	TRBV7-2	TRBJ2-7	TGTGCCAGCAGCCTCCACGACATTTCCTACGAGCAGTACTTC	CASSLHDISYEQYF
NA	NA	11	TRBV7-2	TRBJ2-7	TGTGCCAGCAGCGGCAGCGTCGAGCAGTACTTC	CASSGSVEQYF
TRBD1	once	14	TRBV5-1	TRBJ1-4	TGCGCCAGCAGCTTCGACAGGGGTATTGAAAAACTGTTTTTT	CASSFDRGIEKLFF
TRBD2	NA	13	TRBV5-6	TRBJ2-7	TGTGCCAGCAGCCCCTCGGGGGGGCTCGAGCAGTACTTC	CASSPSGGLEQYF
NA	NA	15	TRBV6-5	TRBJ2-2	TGTGCCAGCAGGATCCTACAGGGGGGGCGAGGGGAGCTGTTTTTT	CASRILQGGRGELFF
TRBD2	NA	16	TRBV3-1/TRBV3-2	TRBJ2-3	TGTGCCAGCAGCCCCTGGGTAGCGGGGGGAGCAGATACGCAGTATTTT	CASSPWVAGGADTQYF
NA	NA	12	TRBV6-1	TRBJ1-3	TGTGCCAGCAGTGAAGCCATTGAGACTGAAACCTTT	CASSEAIETETF
TRBD1	NA	13	TRBV7-9	TRBJ2-1	TGTGCCAGCAGGGCTGGGACAGGCAATGAGCAGTTCTTC	CASRAGTGNEQFF
NA	few	13	TRBV19	TRBJ2-3	TGTGCCAGTAGGGTTGGGTCAGGGGATACGCAGTATTTT	CASRVGSGDTQYF
TRBD1	NA	15	TRBV7-6	TRBJ2-7	TGTGCCAGCAGCCAAGGGACAGGAAAAACCTACGAGCAGTACTTC	CASSQGTGKTYEQYF
TRBD1	NA	13	TRBV12-3/TRBV12-4	TRBJ1-4	TGTGCCAGCCAGGGGGGTTCGCGCGAAAAACTGTTTTTT	CASQGGSREKLFF
TRBD1	once	16	TRBV27	TRBJ2-7	TGTGCCAGCAGCCGCATCTCCGGGACAGCCTCCTACGAGCAGTACTTC	CASSRISGTASYEQYF
TRBD1	NA	14	TRBV7-9	TRBJ1-5	TGTGCCAGCAGCAGCGGACAGGGGTGGCAGCCCCAGCATTTT	CASSSGQGWQPQHF
TRBD2	NA	11	TRBV6-5	TRBJ2-7	TGTGCCAGCGGGGGCGGGAGGGTGAAGTACTTC	CASGGGRVKYF